The present T cell receptor (beta chain) was sequenced within a study of CD8 T cells in ankylosing spondylitis. The CDR3 runs to 12 residues. Germline V gene lookup returns CDR1 DFQATT and CDR2 SNEGSKA (reference sequence). V lost 3 bases and J 3 bases, leaving 9 bases between the germline ends. This clonotype was recorded many times. TCRdb fed the 5' RACE reads into MiXCR, producing one record per CDR3 protein. This sample carries 120,000 or so distinct CDR3 sequences, roughly 15% of them seen once, and the ten largest clones take 2.5% to 3%. Sequencing input: blood, either unsorted or a sorted T cell fraction (not recorded which). The rearrangement links TRBV20-1 to TRBJ2-7; tentatively, D is TRBD2 (6 bases). This sequence was found in a female donor with ankylosing spondylitis or in good health (not recorded which). The CDR3 here is CSASSGDYEQYF. The CDR3 bases are TGCAGTGCTAGTTCGGGGGACTACGAGCAGTACTTC.